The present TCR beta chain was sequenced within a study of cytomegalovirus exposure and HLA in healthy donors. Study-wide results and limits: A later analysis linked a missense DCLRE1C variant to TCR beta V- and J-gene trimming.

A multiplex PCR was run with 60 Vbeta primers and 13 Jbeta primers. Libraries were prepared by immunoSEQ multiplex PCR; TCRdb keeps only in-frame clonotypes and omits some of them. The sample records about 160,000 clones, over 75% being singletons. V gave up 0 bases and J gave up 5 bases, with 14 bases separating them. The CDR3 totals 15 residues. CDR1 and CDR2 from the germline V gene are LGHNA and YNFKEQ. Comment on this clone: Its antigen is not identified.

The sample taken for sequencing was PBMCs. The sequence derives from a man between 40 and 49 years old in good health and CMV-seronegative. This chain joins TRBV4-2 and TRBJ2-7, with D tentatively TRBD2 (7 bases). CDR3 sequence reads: CASSQDTGGPNEQYF. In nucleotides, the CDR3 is TGTGCCAGCAGCCAAGATACCGGGGGGCCTAACGAGCAGTACTTC.